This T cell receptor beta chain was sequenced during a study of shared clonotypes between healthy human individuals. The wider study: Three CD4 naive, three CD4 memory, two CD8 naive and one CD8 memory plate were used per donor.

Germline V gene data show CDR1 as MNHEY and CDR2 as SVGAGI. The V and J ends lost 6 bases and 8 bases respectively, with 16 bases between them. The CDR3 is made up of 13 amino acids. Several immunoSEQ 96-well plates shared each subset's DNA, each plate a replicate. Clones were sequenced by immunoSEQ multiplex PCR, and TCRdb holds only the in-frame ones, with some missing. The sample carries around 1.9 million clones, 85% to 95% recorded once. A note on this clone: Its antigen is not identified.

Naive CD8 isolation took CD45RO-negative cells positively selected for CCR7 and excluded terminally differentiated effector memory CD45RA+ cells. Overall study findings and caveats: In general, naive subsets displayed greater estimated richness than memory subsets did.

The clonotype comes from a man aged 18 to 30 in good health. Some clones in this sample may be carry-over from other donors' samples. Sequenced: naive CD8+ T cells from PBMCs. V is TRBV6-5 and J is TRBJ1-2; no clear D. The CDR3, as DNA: TGTGCCAGCAGCGGTATCGCTTCGGGGGGCTACACCTTC. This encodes CASSGIASGGYTF.